The sequence of this TCR beta chain was determined in a study of beta chain features in type 1 diabetes. General study points: All four CD4+ subsets of Type 1 diabetes patients contained TCRB CDR3s that were moderately but significantly shorter.

The study reverse transcribed the entire isolated RNA, so it sequenced expressed TCRB transcripts. The table came from immunoSEQ multiplex PCR; TCRdb's copy has only in-frame clones and leaves some out. The table includes hundreds of thousands of clones, under 20% detected once. Worth noting for this clone: As yet, its antigen is unknown. The sample has other DNA sequences that encode this CDR3 too.

This clonotype originated in a woman between 18 and 29 years old in good health. Specimen: naive CD4+ T cells from blood.

CDR3 nucleotides: TGTGCCAGCAGCCAAGGTGACGGGAATCAGCCCCAGCATTTT. It is translated as CASSQGDGNQPQHF. The V gene is TRBV4-2, the J gene TRBJ1-5, with D unresolved. The V and J ends lost 1 base and 4 bases respectively, with 8 bases between them. Looked up from germline, CDR1 is LGHNA and CDR2 is YNFKEQ. The CDR3 runs 14 residues.